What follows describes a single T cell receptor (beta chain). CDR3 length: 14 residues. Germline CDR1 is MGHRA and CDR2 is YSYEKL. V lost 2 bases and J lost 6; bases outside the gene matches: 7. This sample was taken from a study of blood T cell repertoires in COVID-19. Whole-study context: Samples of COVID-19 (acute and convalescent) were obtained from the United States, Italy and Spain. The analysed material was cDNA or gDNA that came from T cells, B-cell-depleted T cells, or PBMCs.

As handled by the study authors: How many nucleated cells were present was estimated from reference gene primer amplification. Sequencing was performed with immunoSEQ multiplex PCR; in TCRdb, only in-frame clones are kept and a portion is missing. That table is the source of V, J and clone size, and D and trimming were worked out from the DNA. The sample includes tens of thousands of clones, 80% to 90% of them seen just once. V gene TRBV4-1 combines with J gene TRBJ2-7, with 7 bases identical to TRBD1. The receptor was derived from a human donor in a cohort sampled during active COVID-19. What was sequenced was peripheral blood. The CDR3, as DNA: TGCGCCAGCAGCCAACTACAGGGGTCAGGCGAGCAGTACTTC. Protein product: CASSQLQGSGEQYF.